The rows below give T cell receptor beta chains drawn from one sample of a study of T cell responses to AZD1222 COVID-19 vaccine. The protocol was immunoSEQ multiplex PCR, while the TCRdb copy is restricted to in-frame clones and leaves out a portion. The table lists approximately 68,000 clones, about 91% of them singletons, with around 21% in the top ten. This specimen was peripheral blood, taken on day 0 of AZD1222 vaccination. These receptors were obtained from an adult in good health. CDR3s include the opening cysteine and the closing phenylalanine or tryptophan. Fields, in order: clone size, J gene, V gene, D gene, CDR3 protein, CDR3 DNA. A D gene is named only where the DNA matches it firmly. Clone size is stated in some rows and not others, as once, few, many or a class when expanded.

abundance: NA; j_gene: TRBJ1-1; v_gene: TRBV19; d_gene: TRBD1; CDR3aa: CASTPTGGYTEAFF; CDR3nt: TGTGCCAGTACTCCGACAGGGGGCTACACTGAAGCTTTCTTT
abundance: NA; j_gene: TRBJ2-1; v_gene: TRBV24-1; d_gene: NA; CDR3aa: CATSDLPTGGNEQFF; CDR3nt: TGTGCCACCAGTGATTTGCCAACGGGTGGCAATGAGCAGTTCTTC
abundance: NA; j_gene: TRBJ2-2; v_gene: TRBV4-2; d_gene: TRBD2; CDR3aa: CASSLAGDYTGELFF; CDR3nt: TGTGCCAGCAGCCTAGCGGGAGATTACACCGGGGAGCTGTTTTTT
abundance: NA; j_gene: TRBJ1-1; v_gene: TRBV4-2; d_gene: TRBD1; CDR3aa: CASSHPDRGLENTEAFF; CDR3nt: TGTGCCAGCAGCCATCCTGACAGGGGACTAGAGAACACTGAAGCTTTCTTT
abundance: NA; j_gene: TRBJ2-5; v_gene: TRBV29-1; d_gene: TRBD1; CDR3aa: CSVEGEGPRDRGQETQYF; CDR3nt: TGCAGCGTTGAAGGGGAGGGGCCCCGGGACAGGGGTCAAGAGACCCAGTACTTC
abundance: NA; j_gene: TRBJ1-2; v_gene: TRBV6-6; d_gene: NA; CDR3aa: CASSYLGEATHYGYTF; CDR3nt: TGTGCCAGCAGTTACCTGGGGGAAGCGACCCACTATGGCTACACCTTC
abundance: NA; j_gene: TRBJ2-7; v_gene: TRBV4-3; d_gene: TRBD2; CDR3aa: CASSPSLAGEPYEQYF; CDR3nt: TGCGCCAGCAGCCCCTCCCTAGCGGGGGAGCCTTACGAGCAGTACTTC
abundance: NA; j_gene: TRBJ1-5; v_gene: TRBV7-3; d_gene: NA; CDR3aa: CASSTTRSRVAQPQHF; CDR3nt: TGTGCCAGCAGCACCACCCGTTCCAGGGTCGCTCAGCCCCAGCATTTT
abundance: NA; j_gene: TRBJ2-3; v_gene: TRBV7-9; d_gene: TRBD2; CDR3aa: CASSSSGVVDTQYF; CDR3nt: TGTGCCAGCAGCTCTAGCGGGGTAGTAGATACGCAGTATTTT
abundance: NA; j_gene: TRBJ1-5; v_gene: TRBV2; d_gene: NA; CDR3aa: CASIPGGSDQPQHF; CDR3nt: TGTGCCAGCATCCCGGGGGGCAGCGATCAGCCCCAGCATTTT
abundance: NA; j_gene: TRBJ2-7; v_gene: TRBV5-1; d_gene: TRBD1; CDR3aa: CASSLAIDRGIYEQYF; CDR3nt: TGCGCCAGCAGCTTGGCCATAGACAGGGGTATCTACGAGCAGTACTTC
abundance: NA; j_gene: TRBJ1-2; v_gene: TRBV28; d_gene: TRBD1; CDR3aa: CASSLTGGIGYTF; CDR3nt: TGTGCCAGCAGTTTAACAGGGGGCATTGGCTACACCTTC
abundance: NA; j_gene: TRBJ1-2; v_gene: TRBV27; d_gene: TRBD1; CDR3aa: CASSSPRTGGIYGYTF; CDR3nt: TGTGCCAGCAGTTCCCCTCGGACAGGGGGCATCTATGGCTACACCTTC
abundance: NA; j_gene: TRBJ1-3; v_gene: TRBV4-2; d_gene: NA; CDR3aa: CASSQDGPFSGNTIYF; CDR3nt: TGTGCCAGCAGCCAAGATGGGCCCTTCTCTGGAAACACCATATATTTT
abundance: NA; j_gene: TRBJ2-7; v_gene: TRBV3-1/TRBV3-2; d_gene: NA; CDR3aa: CASSRYQGYEQYF; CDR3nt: TGTGCCAGCAGCCGATACCAGGGTTACGAGCAGTACTTC
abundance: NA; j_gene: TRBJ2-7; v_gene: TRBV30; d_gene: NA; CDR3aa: CAWSVRRQPTYYEQYF; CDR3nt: TGTGCCTGGAGTGTACGGAGACAGCCTACTTACTACGAGCAGTACTTC
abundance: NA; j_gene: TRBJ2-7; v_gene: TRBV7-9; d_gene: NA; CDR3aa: CASSLRQAGLLDEQYF; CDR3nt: TGTGCCAGCAGCTTACGGCAGGCCGGACTCCTCGACGAGCAGTACTTC
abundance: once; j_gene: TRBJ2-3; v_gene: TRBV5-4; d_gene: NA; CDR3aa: CASSLRQGLTDTQYF; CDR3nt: TGTGCCAGCAGCTTGAGGCAGGGTCTCACAGATACGCAGTATTTT
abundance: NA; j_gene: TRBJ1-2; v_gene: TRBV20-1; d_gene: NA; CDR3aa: CSASVAGKGYTF; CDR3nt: TGCAGTGCTAGTGTAGCAGGGAAAGGCTACACCTTC
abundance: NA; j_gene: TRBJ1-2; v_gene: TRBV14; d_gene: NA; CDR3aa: CASSQVSTAGYTF; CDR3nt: TGTGCCAGCAGCCAAGTCTCAACGGCCGGCTACACCTTC
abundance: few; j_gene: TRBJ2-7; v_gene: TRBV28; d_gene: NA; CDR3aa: CASSLGGTHEQYF; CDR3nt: TGTGCCAGCAGTCTGGGGGGAACTCACGAGCAGTACTTC
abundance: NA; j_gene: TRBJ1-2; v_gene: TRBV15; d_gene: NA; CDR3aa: CATSRDRGAGYTF; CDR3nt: TGTGCCACCAGCAGAGATAGGGGAGCTGGCTACACCTTC
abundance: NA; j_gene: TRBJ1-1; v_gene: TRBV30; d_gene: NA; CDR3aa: CAWSRGGGDTEAFF; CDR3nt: TGTGCCTGGAGCCGGGGGGGAGGGGACACTGAAGCTTTCTTT
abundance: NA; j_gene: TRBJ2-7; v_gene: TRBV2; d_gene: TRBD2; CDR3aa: CASLGGGSQSYEQYF; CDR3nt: TGTGCCAGCCTTGGCGGGGGGTCCCAATCCTACGAGCAGTACTTC
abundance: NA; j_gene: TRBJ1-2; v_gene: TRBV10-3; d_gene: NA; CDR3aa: CAISESEGEGGYTF; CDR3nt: TGTGCCATCAGTGAGTCGGAGGGAGAGGGTGGCTACACCTTC
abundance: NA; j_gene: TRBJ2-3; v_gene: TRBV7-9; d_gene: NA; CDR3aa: CASSYDATDTQYF; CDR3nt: TGTGCCAGCAGCTACGACGCCACAGATACGCAGTATTTT
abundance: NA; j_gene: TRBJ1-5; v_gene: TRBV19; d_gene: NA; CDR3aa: CASTLRGGLLSQHF; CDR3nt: TGTGCCAGTACTCTCCGCGGGGGCCTCTTATCCCAGCATTTT
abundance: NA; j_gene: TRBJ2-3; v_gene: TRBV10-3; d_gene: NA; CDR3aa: CAISGGDTDTQYF; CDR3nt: TGTGCCATCAGTGGGGGGGACACAGATACGCAGTATTTT
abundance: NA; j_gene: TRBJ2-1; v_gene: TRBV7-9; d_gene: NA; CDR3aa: CASSGKGTLYNEQFF; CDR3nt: TGTGCCAGCAGCGGCAAGGGGACTTTGTACAATGAGCAGTTCTTC
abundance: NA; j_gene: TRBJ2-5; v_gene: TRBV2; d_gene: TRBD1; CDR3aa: CASSPDRGEETQYF; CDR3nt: TGTGCCAGCAGTCCGGACAGGGGAGAAGAGACCCAGTACTTC
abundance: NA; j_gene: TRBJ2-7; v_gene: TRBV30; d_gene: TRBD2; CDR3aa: CAWTRGSSHEQYF; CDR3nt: TGTGCCTGGACTCGCGGGAGTTCCCACGAGCAGTACTTC
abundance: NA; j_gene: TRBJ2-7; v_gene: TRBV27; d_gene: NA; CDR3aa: CASSWATGSSYEQYF; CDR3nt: TGTGCCAGCAGCTGGGCGACAGGAAGCTCCTACGAGCAGTACTTC
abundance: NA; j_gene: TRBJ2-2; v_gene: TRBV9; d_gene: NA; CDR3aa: CASSEVAVTRAGELFF; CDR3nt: TGTGCCAGCAGCGAGGTGGCGGTTACACGCGCCGGGGAGCTGTTTTTT
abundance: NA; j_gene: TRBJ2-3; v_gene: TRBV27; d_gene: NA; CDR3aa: CASGRSVLDTQYF; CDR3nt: TGTGCCAGCGGACGGAGTGTGTTAGATACGCAGTATTTT
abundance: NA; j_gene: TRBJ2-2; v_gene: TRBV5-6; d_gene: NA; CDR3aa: CASSFGQRGGELFF; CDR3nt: TGTGCCAGCAGCTTCGGCCAGCGCGGAGGGGAGCTGTTTTTT
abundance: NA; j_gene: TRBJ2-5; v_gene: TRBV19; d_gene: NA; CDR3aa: CASSIDGVDQETQYF; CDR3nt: TGTGCCAGTAGTATAGACGGTGTAGACCAAGAGACCCAGTACTTC
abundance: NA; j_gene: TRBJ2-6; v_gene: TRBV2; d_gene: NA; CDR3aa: CASSEGPTAGANVLTF; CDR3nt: TGTGCCAGCAGTGAGGGCCCGACGGCTGGGGCCAACGTCCTGACTTTC
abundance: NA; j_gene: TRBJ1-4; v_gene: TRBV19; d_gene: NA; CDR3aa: CASSMPETNEKLFF; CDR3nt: TGTGCCAGTAGTATGCCAGAAACTAATGAAAAACTGTTTTTT
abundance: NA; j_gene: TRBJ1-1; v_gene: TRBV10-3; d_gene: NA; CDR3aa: CAISEMVQGNTEAFF; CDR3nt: TGTGCCATCAGTGAGATGGTCCAGGGGAACACTGAAGCTTTCTTT
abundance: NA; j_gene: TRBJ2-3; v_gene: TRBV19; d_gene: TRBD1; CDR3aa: CASSKGQGSTDTQYF; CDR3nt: TGTGCCAGTAGTAAAGGACAGGGGAGCACAGATACGCAGTATTTT
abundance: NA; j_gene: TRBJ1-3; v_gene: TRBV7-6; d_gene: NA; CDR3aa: CASSLNFVRRTGNTIYF; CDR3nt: TGTGCCAGCAGCTTAAATTTCGTCCGGAGAACTGGAAACACCATATATTTT
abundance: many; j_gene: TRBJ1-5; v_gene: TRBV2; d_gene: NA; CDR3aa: CASSESYSNQPQHF; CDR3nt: TGTGCCAGCAGTGAAAGTTATAGCAATCAGCCCCAGCATTTT
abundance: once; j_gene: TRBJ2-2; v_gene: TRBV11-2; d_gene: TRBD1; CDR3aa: CASSFDRVVTGELFF; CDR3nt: TGTGCCAGCAGCTTCGACAGGGTGGTCACCGGGGAGCTGTTTTTT
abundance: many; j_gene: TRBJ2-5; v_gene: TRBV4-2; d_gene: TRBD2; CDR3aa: CASSQSASGGQETQYF; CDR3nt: TGTGCCAGCAGCCAATCTGCTAGCGGGGGACAAGAGACCCAGTACTTC
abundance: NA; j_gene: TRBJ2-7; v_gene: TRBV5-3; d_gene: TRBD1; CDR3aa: CARSWRQGAEYEQYF; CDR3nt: TGTGCCAGAAGCTGGCGACAGGGGGCAGAATACGAGCAGTACTTC
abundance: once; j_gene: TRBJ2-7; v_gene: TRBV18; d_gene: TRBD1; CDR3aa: CASSPGTGDEQYF; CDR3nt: TGTGCCAGCTCACCGGGGACAGGGGACGAGCAGTACTTC
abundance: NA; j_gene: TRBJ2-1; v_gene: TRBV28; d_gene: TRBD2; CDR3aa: CASSLGLATNEQFF; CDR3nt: TGTGCCAGCAGTCTGGGACTAGCGACTAATGAGCAGTTCTTC
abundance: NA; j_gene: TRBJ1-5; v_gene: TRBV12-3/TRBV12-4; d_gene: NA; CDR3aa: CASSLVAHQPQHF; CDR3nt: TGTGCCAGCAGTTTAGTTGCCCATCAGCCCCAGCATTTT
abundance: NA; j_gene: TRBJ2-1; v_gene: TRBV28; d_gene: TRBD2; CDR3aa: CASSDRTSGYNEQFF; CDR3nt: TGTGCCAGCAGTGACAGGACTAGCGGATACAATGAGCAGTTCTTC
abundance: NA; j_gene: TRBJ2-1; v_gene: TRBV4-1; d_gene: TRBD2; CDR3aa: CASSQGSGVGGGEQFF; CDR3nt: TGCGCCAGCAGCCAAGGCTCCGGGGTGGGCGGGGGTGAGCAGTTCTTC
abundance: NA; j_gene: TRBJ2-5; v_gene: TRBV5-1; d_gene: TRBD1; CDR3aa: CASSTQTGGSQETQYF; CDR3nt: TGCGCCAGCAGCACCCAGACAGGGGGGAGCCAAGAGACCCAGTACTTC
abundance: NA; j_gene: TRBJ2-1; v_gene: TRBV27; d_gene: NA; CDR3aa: CASRPLAGGGNEQFF; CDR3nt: TGTGCCAGCAGGCCACTAGCCGGAGGGGGAAATGAGCAGTTCTTC
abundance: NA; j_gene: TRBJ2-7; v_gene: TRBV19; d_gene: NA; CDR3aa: CASSIRGAEQYF; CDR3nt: TGTGCCAGTAGTATCCGCGGAGCCGAGCAGTACTTC